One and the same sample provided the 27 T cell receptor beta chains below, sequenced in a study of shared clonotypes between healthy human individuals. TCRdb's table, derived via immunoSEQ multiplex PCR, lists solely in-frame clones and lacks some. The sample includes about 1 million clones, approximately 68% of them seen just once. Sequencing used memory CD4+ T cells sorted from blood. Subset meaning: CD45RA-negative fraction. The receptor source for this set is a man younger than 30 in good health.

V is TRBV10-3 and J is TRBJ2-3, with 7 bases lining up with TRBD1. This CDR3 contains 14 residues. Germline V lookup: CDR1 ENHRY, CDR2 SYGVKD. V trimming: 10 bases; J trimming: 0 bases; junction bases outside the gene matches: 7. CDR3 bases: TGTGCCAGCGGACAGGAGTTGAGCACAGATACGCAGTATTTT. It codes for CASGQELSTDTQYF.

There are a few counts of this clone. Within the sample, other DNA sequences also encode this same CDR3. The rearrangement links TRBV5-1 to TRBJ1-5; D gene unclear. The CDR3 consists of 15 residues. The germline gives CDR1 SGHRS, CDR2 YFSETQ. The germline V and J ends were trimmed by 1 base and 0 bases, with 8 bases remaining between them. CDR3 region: CASSLSGNSNQPQHF. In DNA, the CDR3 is TGCGCCAGCAGCTTGTCGGGGAATAGCAATCAGCCCCAGCATTTT. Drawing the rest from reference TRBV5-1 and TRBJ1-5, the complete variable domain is KAGVTQTPRYLIKTRGQQVTLSCSPISGHRSVSWYQQTPGQGLQFLFEYFSETQRNKGNFPGRFSGRQFSNSRSEMNVSTLELGDSALYLCASSLSGNSNQPQHFGDGTRLSIL.

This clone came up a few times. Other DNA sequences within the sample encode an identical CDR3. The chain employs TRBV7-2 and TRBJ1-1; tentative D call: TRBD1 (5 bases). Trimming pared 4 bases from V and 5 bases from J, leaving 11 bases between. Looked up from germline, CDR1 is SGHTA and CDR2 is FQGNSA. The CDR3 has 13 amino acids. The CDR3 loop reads CASSSLRQTEAFF. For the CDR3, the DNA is TGTGCCAGCAGCTCGCTCAGACAGACTGAAGCTTTCTTT.

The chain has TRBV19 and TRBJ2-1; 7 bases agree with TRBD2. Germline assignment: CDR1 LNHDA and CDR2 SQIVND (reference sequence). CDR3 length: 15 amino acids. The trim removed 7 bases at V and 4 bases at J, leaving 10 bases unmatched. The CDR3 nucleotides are TGTGCCAGTAAGACGGGGGTAGCGGGTTACAATGAGCAGTTCTTC. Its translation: CASKTGVAGYNEQFF.

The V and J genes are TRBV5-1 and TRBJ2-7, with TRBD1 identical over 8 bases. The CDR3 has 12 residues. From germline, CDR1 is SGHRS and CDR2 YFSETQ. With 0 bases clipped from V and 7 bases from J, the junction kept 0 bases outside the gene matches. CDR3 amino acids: CASSLGTGEQYF. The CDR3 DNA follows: TGCGCCAGCAGCTTGGGGACAGGGGAGCAGTACTTC.

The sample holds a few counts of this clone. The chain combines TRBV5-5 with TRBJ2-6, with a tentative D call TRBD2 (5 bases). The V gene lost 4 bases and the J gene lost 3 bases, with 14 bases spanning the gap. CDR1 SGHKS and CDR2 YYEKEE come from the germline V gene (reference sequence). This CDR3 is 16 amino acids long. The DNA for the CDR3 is TGTGCCAGCAGCCCGTGGATCGGGGTTGGGGCCAACGTCCTGACTTTC. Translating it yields CASSPWIGVGANVLTF.

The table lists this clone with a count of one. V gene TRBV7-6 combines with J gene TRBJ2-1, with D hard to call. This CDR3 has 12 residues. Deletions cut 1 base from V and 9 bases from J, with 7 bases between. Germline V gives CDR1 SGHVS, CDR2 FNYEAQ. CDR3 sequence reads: CASSLDFTEQFF. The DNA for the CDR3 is TGTGCCAGCAGCTTAGATTTTACTGAGCAGTTCTTC.

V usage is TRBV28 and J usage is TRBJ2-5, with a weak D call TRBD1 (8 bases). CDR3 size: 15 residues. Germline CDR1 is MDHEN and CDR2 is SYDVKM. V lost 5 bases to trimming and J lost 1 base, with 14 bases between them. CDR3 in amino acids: CASSRTGGGQETQYF. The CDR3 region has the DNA TGTGCCAGCAGTAGAACAGGGGGGGGCCAAGAGACCCAGTACTTC.

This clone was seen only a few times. CDR3 amino acids: CASSHRTGDSPLHF. CDR3 coding DNA: TGCGCCAGCAGCCACCGAACAGGCGATTCACCCCTCCACTTT. The chain has TRBV4-1 and TRBJ1-6, with a possible D match to TRBD1 (5 bases). The V end was cut by 3 bases, the J end by 8 bases, with 11 bases between. Looked up from germline, CDR1 is MGHRA and CDR2 is YSYEKL. There are 14 residues in the CDR3.

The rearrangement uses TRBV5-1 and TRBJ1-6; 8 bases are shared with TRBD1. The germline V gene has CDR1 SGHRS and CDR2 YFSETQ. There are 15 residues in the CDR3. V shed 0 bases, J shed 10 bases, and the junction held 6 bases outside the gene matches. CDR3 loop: CASSLVSGQGSPLHF. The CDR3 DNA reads TGCGCCAGCAGCTTGGTTTCCGGACAGGGCTCACCCCTCCACTTT.

CDR3 sequence (DNA): TGTGCCAGCAGCTTAGATAAAGGGGATAACTATGGCTACACCTTC. Translation gives CASSLDKGDNYGYTF. V is TRBV7-9 and J is TRBJ1-2, with a tentative D call TRBD1 (5 bases). CDR1 and CDR2 (germline): SEHNR, FQNEAQ (reference sequence). This CDR3 comprises 15 residues. V lost 1 base to trimming and J lost 1 base, with 10 bases between them.

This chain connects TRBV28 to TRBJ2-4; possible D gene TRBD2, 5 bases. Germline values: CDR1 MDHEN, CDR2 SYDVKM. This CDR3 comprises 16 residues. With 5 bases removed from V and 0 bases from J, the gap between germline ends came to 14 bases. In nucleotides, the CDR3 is TGTGCCAGCAGTCCAGGCCGGGGTTTAGCCAAAAACATTCAGTACTTC. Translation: CASSPGRGLAKNIQYF.

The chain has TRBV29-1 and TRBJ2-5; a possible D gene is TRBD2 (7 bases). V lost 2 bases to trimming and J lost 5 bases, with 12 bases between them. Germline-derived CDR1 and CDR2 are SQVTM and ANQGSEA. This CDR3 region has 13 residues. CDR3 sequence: CSVEKGGGETQYF. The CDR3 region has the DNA TGCAGCGTTGAAAAGGGGGGAGGGGAGACCCAGTACTTC.

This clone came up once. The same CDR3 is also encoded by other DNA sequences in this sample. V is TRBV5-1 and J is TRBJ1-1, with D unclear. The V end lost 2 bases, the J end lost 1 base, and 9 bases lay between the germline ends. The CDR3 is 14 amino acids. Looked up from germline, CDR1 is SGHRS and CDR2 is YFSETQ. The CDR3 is CASSLKDQNTEAFF. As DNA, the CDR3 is TGCGCCAGCAGCTTAAAGGACCAGAACACTGAAGCTTTCTTT.

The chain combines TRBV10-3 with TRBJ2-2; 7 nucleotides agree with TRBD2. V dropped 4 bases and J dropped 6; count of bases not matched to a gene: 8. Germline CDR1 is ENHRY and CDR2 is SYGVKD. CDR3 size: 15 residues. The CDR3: CAISGGTTHAGELFF. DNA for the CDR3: TGTGCCATCAGTGGCGGGACTACCCACGCCGGGGAGCTGTTTTTT.

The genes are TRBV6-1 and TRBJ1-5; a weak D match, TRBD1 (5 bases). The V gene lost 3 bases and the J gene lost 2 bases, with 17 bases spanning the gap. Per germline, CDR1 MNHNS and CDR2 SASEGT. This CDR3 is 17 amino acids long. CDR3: CASSDWTGVGGNQPQHF. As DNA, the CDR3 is TGTGCCAGCAGTGATTGGACCGGGGTGGGGGGCAATCAGCCCCAGCATTTT.

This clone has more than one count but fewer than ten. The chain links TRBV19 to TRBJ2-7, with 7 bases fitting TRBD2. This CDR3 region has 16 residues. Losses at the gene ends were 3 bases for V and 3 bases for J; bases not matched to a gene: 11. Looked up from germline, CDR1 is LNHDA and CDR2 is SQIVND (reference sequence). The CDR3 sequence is CASSISRASGYYEQYF. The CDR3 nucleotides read TGTGCCAGTAGTATCTCGCGTGCTAGCGGTTACTACGAGCAGTACTTC. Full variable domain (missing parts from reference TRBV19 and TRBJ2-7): DGGITQSPKYLFRKEGQNVTLSCEQNLNHDAMYWYRQDPGQGLRLIYYSQIVNDFQKGDIAEGYSVSREKKESFPLTVTSAQKNPTAFYLCASSISRASGYYEQYFGPGTRLTVT.

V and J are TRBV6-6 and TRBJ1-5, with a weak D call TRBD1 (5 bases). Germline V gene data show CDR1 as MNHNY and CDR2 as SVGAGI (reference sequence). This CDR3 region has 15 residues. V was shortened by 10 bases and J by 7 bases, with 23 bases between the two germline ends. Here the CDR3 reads CATASETRRDQPQHF. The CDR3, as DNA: TGTGCCACCGCAAGTGAGACAAGAAGGGACCAGCCCCAGCATTTT.

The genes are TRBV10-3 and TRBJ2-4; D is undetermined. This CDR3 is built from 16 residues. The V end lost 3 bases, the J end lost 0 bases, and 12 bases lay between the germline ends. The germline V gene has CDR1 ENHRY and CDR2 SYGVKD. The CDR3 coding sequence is TGTGCCATCAGTGAAGGAGATTTGCTAGCCAAAAACATTCAGTACTTC. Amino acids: CAISEGDLLAKNIQYF.

The CDR3 is CASSRNWDRENQPQHF. The CDR3 coding sequence is TGTGCCAGCAGCCGAAATTGGGACAGGGAGAATCAGCCCCAGCATTTT. The chain has TRBV7-2 and TRBJ1-5; 9 bases match TRBD1. The CDR3 contains 16 residues. Germline V gene data show CDR1 as SGHTA and CDR2 as FQGNSA. V lost 5 bases, J lost 4 bases, and 9 bases stayed unmatched.

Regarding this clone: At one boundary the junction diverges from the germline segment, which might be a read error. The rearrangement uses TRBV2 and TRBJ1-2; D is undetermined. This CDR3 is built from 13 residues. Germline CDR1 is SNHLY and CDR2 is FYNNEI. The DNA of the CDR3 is TGTGCCAGCAACGAGAAGCCGATCTATGACTACACCTTC. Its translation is CASNEKPIYDYTF.

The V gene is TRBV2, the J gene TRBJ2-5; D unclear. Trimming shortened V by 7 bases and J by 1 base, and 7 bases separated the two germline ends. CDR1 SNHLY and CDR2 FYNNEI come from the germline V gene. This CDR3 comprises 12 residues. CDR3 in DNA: TGTGCCAGCAAGGCGGTCCAAGAGACCCAGTACTTC. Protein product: CASKAVQETQYF.

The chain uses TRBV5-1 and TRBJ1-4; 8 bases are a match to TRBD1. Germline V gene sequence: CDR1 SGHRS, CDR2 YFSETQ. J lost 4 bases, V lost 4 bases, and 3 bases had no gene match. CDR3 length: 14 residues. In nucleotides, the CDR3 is TGCGCCAGCAGCCGGACAGGGCTTAATGAAAAACTGTTTTTT. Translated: CASSRTGLNEKLFF. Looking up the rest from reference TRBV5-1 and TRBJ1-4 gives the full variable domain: KAGVTQTPRYLIKTRGQQVTLSCSPISGHRSVSWYQQTPGQGLQFLFEYFSETQRNKGNFPGRFSGRQFSNSRSEMNVSTLELGDSALYLCASSRTGLNEKLFFGSGTQLSVL.

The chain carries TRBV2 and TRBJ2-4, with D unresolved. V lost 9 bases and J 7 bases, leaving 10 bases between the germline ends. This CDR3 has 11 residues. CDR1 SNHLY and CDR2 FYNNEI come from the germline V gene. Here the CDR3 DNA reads TGTGCCAGTATGGTGGAGAACATTCAGTACTTC. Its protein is CASMVENIQYF.

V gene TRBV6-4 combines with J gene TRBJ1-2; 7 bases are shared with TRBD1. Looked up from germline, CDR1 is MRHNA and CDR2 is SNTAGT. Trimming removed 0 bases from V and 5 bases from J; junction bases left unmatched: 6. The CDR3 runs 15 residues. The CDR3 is CASSDSKTGKYGYTF. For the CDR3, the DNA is TGTGCCAGCAGTGACTCGAAGACAGGGAAATATGGCTACACCTTC.

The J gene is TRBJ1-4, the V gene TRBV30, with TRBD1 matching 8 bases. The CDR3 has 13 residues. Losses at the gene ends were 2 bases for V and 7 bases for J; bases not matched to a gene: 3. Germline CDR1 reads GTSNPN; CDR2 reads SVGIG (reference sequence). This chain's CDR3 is CAWSPQGGEKLFF. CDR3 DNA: TGTGCCTGGAGTCCACAGGGGGGTGAAAAACTGTTTTTT.

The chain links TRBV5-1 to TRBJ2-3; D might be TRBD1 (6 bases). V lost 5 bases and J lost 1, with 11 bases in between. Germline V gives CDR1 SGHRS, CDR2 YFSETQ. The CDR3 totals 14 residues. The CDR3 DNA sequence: TGCGCCAGCAGTCGGACAGCCGGCACAGATACGCAGTATTTT. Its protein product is CASSRTAGTDTQYF.